This TCR beta chain was recovered during a study of T cells after yellow fever vaccination. Study conclusions and caveats: Weaker, the secondary response had a peak occurring faster, on day 5 versus 15.

Universal primer sites and UMIs were introduced during 5'RACE template-switching synthesis of TCR cDNA. TCRdb used MiXCR to reprocess the 5' RACE reads, holding one entry per CDR3 protein. Of hundreds of thousands of distinct CDR3 sequences in the sample, 13% were seen once. CDR3 length: 13 amino acids. This clonotype has a handful of counts. Its antigen is undetermined. The V and J genes are TRBV21-1 and TRBJ2-2; no check of the table's D call, TRBD2, against the DNA was made. TRBV21-1 is termed a pseudogene. The clonotype was recovered from a man younger than 45 who received the YFV17D yellow fever vaccine. The material was PBMCs, obtained on the day of the yellow fever booster vaccination. Here the CDR3 reads CARGSCYPGELFF. CDR3 DNA: TGTGCCAGGGGGAGCTGTTACCCCGGGGAGCTGTTTTTT.